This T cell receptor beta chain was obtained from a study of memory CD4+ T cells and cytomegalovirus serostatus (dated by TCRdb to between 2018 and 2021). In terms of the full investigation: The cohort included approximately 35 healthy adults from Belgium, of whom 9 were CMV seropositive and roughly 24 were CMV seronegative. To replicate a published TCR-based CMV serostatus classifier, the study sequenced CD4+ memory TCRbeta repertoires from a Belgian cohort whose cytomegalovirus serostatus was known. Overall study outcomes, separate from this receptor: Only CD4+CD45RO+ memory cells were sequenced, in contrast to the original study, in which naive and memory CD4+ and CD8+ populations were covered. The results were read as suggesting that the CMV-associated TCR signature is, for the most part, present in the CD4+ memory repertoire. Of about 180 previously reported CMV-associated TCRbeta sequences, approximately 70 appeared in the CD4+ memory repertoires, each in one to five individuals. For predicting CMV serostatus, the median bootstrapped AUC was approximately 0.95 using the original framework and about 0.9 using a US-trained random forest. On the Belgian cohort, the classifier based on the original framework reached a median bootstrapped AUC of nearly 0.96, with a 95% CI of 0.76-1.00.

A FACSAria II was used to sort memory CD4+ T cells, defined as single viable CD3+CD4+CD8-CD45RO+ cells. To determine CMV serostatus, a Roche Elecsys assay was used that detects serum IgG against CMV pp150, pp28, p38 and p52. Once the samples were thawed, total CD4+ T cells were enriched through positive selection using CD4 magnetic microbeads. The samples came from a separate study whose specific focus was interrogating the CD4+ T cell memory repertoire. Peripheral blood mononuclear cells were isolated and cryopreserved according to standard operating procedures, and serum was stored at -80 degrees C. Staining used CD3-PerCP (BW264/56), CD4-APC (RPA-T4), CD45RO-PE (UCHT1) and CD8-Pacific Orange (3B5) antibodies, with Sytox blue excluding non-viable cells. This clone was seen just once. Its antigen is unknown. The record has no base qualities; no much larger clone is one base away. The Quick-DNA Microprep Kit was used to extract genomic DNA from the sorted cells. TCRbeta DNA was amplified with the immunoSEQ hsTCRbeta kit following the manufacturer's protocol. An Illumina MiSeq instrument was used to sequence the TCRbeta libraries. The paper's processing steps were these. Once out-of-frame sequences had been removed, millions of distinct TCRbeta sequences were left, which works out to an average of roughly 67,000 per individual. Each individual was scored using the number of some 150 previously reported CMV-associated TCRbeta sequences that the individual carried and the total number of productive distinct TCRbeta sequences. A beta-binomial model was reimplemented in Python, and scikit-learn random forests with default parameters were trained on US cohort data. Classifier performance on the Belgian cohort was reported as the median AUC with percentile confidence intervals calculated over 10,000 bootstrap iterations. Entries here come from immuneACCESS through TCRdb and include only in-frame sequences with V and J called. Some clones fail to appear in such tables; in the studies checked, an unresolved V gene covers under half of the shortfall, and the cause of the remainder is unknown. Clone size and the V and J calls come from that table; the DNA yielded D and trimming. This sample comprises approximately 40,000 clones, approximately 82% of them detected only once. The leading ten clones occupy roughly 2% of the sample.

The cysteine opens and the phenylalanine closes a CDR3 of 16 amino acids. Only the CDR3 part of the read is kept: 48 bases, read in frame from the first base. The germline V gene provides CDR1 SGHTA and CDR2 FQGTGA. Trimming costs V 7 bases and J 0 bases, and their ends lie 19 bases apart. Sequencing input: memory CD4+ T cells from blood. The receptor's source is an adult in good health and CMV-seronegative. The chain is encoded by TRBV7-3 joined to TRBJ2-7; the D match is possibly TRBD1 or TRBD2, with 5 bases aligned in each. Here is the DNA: TGTGCCAGCAACTTCTGCTGGGACCGATACTCCTACGAGCAGTACTTC. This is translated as CASNFCWDRYSYEQYF.